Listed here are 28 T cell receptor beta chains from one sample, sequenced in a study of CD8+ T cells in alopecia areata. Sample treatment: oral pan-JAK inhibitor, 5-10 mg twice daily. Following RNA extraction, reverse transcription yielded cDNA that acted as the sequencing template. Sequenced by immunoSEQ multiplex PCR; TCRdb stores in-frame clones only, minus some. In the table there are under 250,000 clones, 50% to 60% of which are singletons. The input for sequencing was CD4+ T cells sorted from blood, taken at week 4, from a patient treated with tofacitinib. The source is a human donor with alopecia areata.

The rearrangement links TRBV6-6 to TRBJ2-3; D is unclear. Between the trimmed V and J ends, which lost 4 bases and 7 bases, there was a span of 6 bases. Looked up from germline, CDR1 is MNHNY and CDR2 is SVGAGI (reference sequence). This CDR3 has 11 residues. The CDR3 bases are TGTGCCAGCAGTTTTATAAATACGCAGTATTTT. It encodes CASSFINTQYF.

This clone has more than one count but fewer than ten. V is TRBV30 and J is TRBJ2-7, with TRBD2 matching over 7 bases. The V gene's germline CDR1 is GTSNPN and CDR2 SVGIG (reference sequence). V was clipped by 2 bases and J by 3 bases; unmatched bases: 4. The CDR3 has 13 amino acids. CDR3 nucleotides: TGTGCCTGGAGTACGGGGAGGGTCTACGAGCAGTACTTC. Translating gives CAWSTGRVYEQYF.

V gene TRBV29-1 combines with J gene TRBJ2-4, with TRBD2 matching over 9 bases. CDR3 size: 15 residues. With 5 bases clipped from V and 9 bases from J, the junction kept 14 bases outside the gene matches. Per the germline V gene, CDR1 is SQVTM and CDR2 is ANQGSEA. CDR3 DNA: TGCAGCGTTTCTGGGCGCGGGGGGGCCCAAGCCATTCAGTACTTC. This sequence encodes CSVSGRGGAQAIQYF.

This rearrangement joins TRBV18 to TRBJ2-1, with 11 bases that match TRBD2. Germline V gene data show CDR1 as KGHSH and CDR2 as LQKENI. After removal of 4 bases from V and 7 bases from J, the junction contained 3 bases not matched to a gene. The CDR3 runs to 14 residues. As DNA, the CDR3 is TGTGCCAGCTCACTTGGACTAGCGGGTAATGAGCAGTTCTTC. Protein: CASSLGLAGNEQFF.

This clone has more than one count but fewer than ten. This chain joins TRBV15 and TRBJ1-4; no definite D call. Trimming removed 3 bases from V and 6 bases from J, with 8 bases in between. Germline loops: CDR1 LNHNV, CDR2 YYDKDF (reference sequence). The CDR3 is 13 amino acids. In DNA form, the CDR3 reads TGTGCCACCAGCAGGGGCCAGGATGAAAAACTGTTTTTT. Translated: CATSRGQDEKLFF.

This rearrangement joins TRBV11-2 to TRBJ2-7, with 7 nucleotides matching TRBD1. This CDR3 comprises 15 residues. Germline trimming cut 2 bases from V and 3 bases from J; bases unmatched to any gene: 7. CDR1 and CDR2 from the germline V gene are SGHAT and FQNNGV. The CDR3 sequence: CASSLLTGAVYEQYF. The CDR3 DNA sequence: TGTGCCAGCAGCTTACTAACAGGGGCCGTCTACGAGCAGTACTTC.

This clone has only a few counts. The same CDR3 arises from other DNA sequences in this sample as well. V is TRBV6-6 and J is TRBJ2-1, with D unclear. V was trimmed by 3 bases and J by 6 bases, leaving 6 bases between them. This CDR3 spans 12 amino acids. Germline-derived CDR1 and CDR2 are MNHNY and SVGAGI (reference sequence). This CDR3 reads CASSYSGNEQFF. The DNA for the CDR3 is TGTGCCAGCAGTTATTCGGGCAATGAGCAGTTCTTC.

CDR3 sequence: CASSGDRDQPQHF. The CDR3 DNA reads TGTGCCAGCAGTGGGGACCGGGATCAGCCCCAGCATTTT. The chain combines TRBV2 with TRBJ1-5; possibly TRBD1 for D (5 bases). Per the germline V gene, CDR1 is SNHLY and CDR2 is FYNNEI. The length of the CDR3 is 13 residues. V was shortened by 4 bases and J by 5 bases, with 9 bases between the two germline ends.

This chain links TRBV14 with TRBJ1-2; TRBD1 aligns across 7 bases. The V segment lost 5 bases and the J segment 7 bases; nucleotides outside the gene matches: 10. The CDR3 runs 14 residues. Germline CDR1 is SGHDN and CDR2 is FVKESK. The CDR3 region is CASSGRQGISGYTF. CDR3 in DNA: TGTGCCAGCAGCGGACGACAGGGAATAAGTGGCTACACCTTC.

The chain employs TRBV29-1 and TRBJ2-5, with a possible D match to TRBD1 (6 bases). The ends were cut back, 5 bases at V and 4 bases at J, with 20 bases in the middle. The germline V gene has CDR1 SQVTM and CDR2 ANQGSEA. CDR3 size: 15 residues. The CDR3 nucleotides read TGCAGCGTTACCGATCCTACAGGGACGGGAGAGACCCAGTACTTC. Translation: CSVTDPTGTGETQYF.

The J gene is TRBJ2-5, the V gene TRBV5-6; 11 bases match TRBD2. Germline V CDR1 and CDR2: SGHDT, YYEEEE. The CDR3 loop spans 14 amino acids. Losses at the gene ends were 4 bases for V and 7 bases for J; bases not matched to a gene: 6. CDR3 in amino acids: CASSPLAGGPTQYF. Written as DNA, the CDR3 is TGTGCCAGCAGCCCTCTAGCGGGGGGCCCGACCCAGTACTTC.

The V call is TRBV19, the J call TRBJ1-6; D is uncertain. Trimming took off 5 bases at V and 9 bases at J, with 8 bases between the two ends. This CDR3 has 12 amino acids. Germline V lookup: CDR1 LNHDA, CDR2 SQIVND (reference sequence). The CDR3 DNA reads TGTGCCAGTAGTGTGTTGGGTTCACCCCTCCACTTT. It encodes CASSVLGSPLHF. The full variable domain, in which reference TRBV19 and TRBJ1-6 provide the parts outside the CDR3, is DGGITQSPKYLFRKEGQNVTLSCEQNLNHDAMYWYRQDPGQGLRLIYYSQIVNDFQKGDIAEGYSVSREKKESFPLTVTSAQKNPTAFYLCASSVLGSPLHFGNGTRLTVT.

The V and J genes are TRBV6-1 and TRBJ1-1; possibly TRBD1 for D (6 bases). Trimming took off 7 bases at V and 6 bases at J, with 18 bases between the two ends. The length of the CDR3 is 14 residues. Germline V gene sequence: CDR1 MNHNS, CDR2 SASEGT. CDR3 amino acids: CASTTGGGRPEAFF. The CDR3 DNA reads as TGTGCCAGCACCACGGGAGGGGGGAGGCCTGAAGCTTTCTTT.

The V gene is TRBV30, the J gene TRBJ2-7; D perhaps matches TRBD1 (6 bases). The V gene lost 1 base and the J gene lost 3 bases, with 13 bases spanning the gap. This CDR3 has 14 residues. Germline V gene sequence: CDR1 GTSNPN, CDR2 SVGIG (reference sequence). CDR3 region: CAWSGTDNYYEQYF. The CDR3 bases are TGTGCCTGGAGTGGGACAGACAACTACTACGAGCAGTACTTC.

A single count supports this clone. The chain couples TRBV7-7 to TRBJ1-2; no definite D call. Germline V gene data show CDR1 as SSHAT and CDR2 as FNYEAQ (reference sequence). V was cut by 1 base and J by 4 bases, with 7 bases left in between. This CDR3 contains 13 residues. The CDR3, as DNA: TGTGCCAGCAGCTTAGACAGACTCTATGGCTACACCTTC. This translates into CASSLDRLYGYTF.

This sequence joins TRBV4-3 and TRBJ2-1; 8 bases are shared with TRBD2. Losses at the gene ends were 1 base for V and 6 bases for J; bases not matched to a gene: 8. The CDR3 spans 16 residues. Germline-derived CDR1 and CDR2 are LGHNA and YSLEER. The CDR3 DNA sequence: TGCGCCAGCAGCCAAGCCAGCCGGGGGGGCCGCAATGAGCAGTTCTTC. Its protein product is CASSQASRGGRNEQFF.

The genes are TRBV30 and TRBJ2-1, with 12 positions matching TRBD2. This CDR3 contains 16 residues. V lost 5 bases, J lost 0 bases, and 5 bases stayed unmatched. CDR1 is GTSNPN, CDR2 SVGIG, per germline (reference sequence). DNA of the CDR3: TGTGCCTGGGGACTAGCGGGACCGAGCTCCTACAATGAGCAGTTCTTC. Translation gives CAWGLAGPSSYNEQFF.

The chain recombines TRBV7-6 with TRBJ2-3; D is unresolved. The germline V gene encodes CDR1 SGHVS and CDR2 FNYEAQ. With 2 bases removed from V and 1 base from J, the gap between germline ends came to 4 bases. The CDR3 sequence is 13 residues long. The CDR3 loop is CASSLTGTDTQYF. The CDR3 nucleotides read TGTGCCAGCAGCTTAACTGGCACAGATACGCAGTATTTT.

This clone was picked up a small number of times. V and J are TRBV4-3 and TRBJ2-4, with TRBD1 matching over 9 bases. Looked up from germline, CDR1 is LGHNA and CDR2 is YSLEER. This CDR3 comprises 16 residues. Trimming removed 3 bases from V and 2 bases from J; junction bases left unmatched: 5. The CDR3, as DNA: TGCGCCAGCAGCCAGTCACAGGGGGCAACCAAAAACATTCAGTACTTC. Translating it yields CASSQSQGATKNIQYF.

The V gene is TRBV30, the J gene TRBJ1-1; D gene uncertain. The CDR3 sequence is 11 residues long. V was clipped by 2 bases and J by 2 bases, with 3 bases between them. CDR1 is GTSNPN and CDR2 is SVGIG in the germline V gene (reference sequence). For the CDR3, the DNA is TGTGCCTGGAGTTTTAACACTGAAGCTTTCTTT. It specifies CAWSFNTEAFF.

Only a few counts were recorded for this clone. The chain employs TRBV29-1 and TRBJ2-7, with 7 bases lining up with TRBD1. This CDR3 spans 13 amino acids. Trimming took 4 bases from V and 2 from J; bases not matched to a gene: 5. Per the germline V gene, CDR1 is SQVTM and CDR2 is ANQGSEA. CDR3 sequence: CSVGTGAPYEQYF. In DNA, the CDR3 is TGCAGCGTTGGGACAGGAGCACCCTACGAGCAGTACTTC.

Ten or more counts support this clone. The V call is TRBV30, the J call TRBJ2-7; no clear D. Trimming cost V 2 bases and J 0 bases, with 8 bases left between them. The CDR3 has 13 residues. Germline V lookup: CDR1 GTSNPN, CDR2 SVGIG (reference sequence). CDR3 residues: CAWSKGSSYEQYF. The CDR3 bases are TGTGCCTGGAGTAAGGGCAGCTCCTACGAGCAGTACTTC.

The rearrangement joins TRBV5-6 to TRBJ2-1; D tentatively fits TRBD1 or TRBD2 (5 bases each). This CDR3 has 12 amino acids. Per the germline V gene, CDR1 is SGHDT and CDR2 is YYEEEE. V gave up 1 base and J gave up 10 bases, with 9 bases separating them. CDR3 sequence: CASSLTGGEQFF. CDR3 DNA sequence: TGTGCCAGCAGCTTGACAGGAGGAGAGCAGTTCTTC.

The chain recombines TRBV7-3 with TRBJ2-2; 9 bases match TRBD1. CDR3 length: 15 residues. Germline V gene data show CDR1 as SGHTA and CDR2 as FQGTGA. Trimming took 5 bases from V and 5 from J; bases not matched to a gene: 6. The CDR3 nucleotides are TGTGCCAGCAGCCCTCTACAGGGGGCGACCGGGGAGCTGTTTTTT. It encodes CASSPLQGATGELFF.

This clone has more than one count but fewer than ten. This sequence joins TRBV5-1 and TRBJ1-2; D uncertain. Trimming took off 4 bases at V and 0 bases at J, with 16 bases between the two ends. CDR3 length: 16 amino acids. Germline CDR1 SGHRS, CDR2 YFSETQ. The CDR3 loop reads CASSPDGGRANYGYTF. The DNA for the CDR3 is TGCGCCAGCAGCCCGGATGGCGGCAGAGCTAACTATGGCTACACCTTC.

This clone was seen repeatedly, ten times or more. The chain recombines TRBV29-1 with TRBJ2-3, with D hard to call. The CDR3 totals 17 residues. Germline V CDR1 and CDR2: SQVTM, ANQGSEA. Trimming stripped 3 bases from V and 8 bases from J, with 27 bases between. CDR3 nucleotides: TGCAGCGTTGACCTCTGGCTAAGTTTGCCTCCTGGTAGTACGCAGTATTTT. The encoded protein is CSVDLWLSLPPGSTQYF.

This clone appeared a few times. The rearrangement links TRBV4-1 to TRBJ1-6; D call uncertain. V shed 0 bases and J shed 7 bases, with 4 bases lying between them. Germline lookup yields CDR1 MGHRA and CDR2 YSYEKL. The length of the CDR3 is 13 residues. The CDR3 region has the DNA TGCGCCAGCAGCCAAGAACTAAATTCACCCCTCCACTTT. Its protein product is CASSQELNSPLHF.

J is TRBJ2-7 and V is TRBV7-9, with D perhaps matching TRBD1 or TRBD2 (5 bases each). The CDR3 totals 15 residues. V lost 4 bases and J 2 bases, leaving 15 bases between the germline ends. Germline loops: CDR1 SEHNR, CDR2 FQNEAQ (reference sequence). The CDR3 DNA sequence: TGTGCCAGCAGCTCACCGGGACGGACGACCTACGAGCAGTACTTC. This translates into CASSSPGRTTYEQYF. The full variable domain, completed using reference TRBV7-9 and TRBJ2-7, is DTGVSQNPRHKITKRGQNVTFRCDPISEHNRLYWYRQTLGQGPEFLTYFQNEAQLEKSRLLSDRFSAERPKGSFSTLEIQRTEQGDSAMYLCASSSPGRTTYEQYFGPGTRLTVT.